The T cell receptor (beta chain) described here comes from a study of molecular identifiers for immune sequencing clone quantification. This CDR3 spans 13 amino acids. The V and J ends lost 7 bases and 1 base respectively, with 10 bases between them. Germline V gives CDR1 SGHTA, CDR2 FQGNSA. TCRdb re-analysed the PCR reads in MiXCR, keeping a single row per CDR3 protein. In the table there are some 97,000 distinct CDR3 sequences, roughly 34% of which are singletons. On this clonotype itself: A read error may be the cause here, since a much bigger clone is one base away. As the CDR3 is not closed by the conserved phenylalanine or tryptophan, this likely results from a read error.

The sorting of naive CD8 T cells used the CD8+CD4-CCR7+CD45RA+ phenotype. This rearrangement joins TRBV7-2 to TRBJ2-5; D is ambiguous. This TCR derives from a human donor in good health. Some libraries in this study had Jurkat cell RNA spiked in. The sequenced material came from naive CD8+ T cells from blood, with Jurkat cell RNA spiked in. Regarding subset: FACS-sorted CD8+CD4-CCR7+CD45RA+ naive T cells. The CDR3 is CASTPGLQETQYY. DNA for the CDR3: TGTGCCAGCACCCCGGGCCTCCAAGAGACCCAGTACTAC.